Sequencing of this T cell receptor beta chain was carried out in a study of T cells in Graves' hyperthyroidism and ophthalmopathy. The CDR3 runs 13 residues. Trimming shortened V by 0 bases and J by 6 bases, and 6 bases separated the two germline ends. Germline V gene lookup returns CDR1 LNHNV and CDR2 YYDKDF (reference sequence). From RNA transcripts, TCR beta CDR3 regions were amplified. The TCR CDR3 first-round RT-PCR relied on the HTBI primer set. One entry per CDR3 protein, called by TCRdb with MiXCR from the multiplex PCR reads. Seen here are approximately 690,000 distinct CDR3 sequences, 20% to 25% observed once, and the top ten hold 30% to 40%.

This clonotype was obtained from a man in his thirties or forties with Graves' ophthalmopathy. Sequencing was done on a sample of blood. The V gene is TRBV15, the J gene TRBJ1-5; no reliable D call. CDR3 bases: TGTGCCACCAGCAGAGATTGGGCTCAGCCCCAGCATTTT. Its protein product is CATSRDWAQPQHF.